This TCR beta chain appears in the sequencing data of a study of T cells in Graves' hyperthyroidism and ophthalmopathy. CDR1 and CDR2 (germline): SEHNR, FQNEAQ (reference sequence). V lost 5 bases, J lost 1 base, and 11 bases lay in between. This CDR3 is built from 14 residues. RNA transcripts provided the source from which TCR beta CDR3 regions were amplified. The TCR CDR3 was amplified in a first-round RT-PCR using the HTBI primer set. One entry per CDR3 protein, called by TCRdb with MiXCR from the multiplex PCR reads. The sample lists more than 600,000 distinct CDR3 sequences; about a sixth were seen once. Stable Graves' hyperthyroidism meant no ophthalmopathy progression within 18 months. Study-wide findings and caveats: Researchers report that a 13 V-J model separated ophthalmopathy from stable hyperthyroidism.

This clonotype was seen many times. Its antigen is still unknown. This clonotype was obtained from a man aged 18 to 29 with Graves' hyperthyroidism. What was sequenced was blood. The V and J genes are TRBV7-9 and TRBJ1-1; no reliable D call. As DNA, the CDR3 is TGTGCCAGCAGCCTGGGAGCTCGGAACACTGAAGCTTTCTTT. It codes for CASSLGARNTEAFF.